These 8 T cell receptor beta chains came from one sample sequenced in a study of T cells in Graves' hyperthyroidism and ophthalmopathy. TCR beta CDR3 sequences were amplified from RNA transcripts. Carried out on the TCR CDR3, a first-round RT-PCR used the HTBI primer set. One entry per CDR3 protein results from TCRdb running MiXCR on the multiplex PCR reads. The sample includes fewer than 400,000 distinct CDR3 sequences, 15% to 19% of them seen just once. Sequenced material: blood. The receptor set was obtained from a woman aged 18-29 years with Graves' hyperthyroidism that later progressed to Graves' ophthalmopathy.

This clonotype was observed a few times. A read error may produce the germline difference seen at one junction end. J is TRBJ2-1 and V is TRBV7-9, with D perhaps being TRBD1 or TRBD2 (5 bases each). This CDR3 contains 17 residues. Germline loops: CDR1 SEHNR, CDR2 FQNEAQ (reference sequence). The CDR3 region has the DNA TGTGCCAGCAACTTAGCGAGTCTTGGCAGGGTAGGGGATGAGCAGTTCTTC. Its protein product is CASNLASLGRVGDEQFF.

This clonotype was observed a handful of times. The V call is TRBV27, the J call TRBJ1-2, with D possibly being TRBD1 (6 bases). V was trimmed by 8 bases and J by 14 bases, leaving 21 bases between them. This CDR3 comprises 12 residues. Looked up from germline, CDR1 is MNHEY and CDR2 is SMNVEV (reference sequence). CDR3 amino acids: CASGLLGQIRTF. The CDR3 DNA sequence: TGTGCCAGCGGGTTATTAGGACAGATAAGGACCTTC.

The gene calls are TRBV20-1 and TRBJ1-2; D is unclear. The germline V gene has CDR1 DFQATT and CDR2 SNEGSKA (reference sequence). The V end was cut by 6 bases, the J end by 4 bases, with 12 bases between. The CDR3 sequence is 12 residues long. CDR3 loop: CSAGEGSYGYTF. In DNA, the CDR3 is TGCAGTGCCGGGGAGGGTTCCTATGGCTACACCTTC.

This clonotype was counted a few times. This chain uses TRBV4-1 with TRBJ2-1; 9 bases are a match to TRBD1. This CDR3 contains 17 residues. The ends lost 3 bases at V and 6 bases at J; junction bases unmatched: 12. The germline CDR1 and CDR2 sequences are MGHRA and YSYEKL. Written as DNA, the CDR3 is TGCGCCAGCAGCCATGAGCCCTCGGGACAGGGTTTCAATGAGCAGTTCTTC. This encodes CASSHEPSGQGFNEQFF.

The table lists this clonotype with many counts. The chain combines TRBV11-2 with TRBJ2-7; 9 positions agree with TRBD2. The CDR3 loop spans 16 amino acids. The V segment lost 4 bases and the J segment 2 bases; nucleotides outside the gene matches: 9. Germline lookup yields CDR1 SGHAT and CDR2 FQNNGV. The CDR3 DNA follows: TGTGCCAGCAGCTCTAGACCCTCTAGCGGGACCTACGAGCAGTACTTC. Protein: CASSSRPSSGTYEQYF.

This clonotype has a count of ten or more. V and J are TRBV5-1 and TRBJ1-2; TRBD1 matches 10 bases. The CDR3 consists of 14 residues. Trimming took 4 bases from V and 4 from J; bases not matched to a gene: 4. From germline, CDR1 is SGHRS and CDR2 YFSETQ. CDR3 loop: CASSATGGLYGYTF. As DNA, the CDR3 is TGCGCCAGCAGCGCGACAGGGGGCCTCTATGGCTACACCTTC.

In this sample, this clonotype turned up many times. The gene calls are TRBV6-1 and TRBJ2-5; TRBD1 might be the D (6 bases). CDR3 length: 14 amino acids. V dropped 1 base and J dropped 4 bases, with 10 bases sitting between them. Germline V gene sequence: CDR1 MNHNS, CDR2 SASEGT. CDR3 DNA sequence: TGTGCCAGCAGTGAAGGCAGGGGAAGAGAGACCCAGTACTTC. Amino acids: CASSEGRGRETQYF.

In this sample, this clonotype turned up many times. CDR3 protein: CASSSPGTGDSPLHF. CDR3 nucleotide sequence: TGTGCCAGCAGTTCCCCCGGGACAGGGGATTCACCCCTCCACTTT. V usage is TRBV12-3 or TRBV12-4 and J usage is TRBJ1-6; 10 positions agree with TRBD1. The CDR3 is made up of 15 amino acids. V gave up 4 bases and J gave up 8 bases; unmatched junction bases: 5.